This T cell receptor beta chain was found in a study of T cell responses to AZD1222 COVID-19 vaccine. Notes on the study in general: It should be noted that donors were predominantly white British and more often female, and clonal diversity was possibly underestimated. It was only a handful of AZD1222 recipients who were seropositive at baseline.

A note on this clone: What it binds is unknown.

The V gene lost 7 bases and the J gene lost 2 bases, with 5 bases spanning the gap. In germline, CDR1 is SQVTM, CDR2 ANQGSEA. The CDR3 runs 10 residues. Assay used: immunoSEQ multiplex PCR; TCRdb lists only in-frame clones, some missing. Of over 110,000 clones listed, roughly 90% were seen once; the top ten hold approximately 1.6%. The receptor was isolated from an adult who received the AZD1222 COVID-19 vaccine. V gene TRBV29-1 combines with J gene TRBJ2-5; D gene unclear. The source was peripheral blood, collected 28 days after the second AZD1222 dose. CDR3: CSGWQETQYF. The DNA for the CDR3 is TGCAGCGGGTGGCAAGAGACCCAGTACTTC.